This TCR beta chain was captured in a study of T cell responses to AZD1222 COVID-19 vaccine (dated by TCRdb to the early 2020s). About the full investigation: TCR sequencing was performed for about 240 trial participants, of whom roughly 200 were given two doses of AZD1222 and some 26 were given two doses of MenACWY control vaccine. Trial participants were enrolled by age into 18-55, 56-69 and 70-plus year subgroups, with roughly 160, 29 and 62 TCR-sequenced participants respectively. Beyond this particular receptor, the publication reports: Nearly half of unique spike-specific TCRs reportedly recognized epitopes outside regions mutated in the B.1.351 and B.1.1.7 variants. The 56-69-year group was small, and its depth increase did not reach significance, likely because of low power. CD4 TCRs associated with the vaccine covered the entire spike protein, and the dominant responses were in regions 160-218 and 743-854. Because no samples from the day 14 peak response were available, repertoires could be characterized only after the peak T cell response. Participants were mostly white British and included more females than males, and it was suggested by the authors that clonal diversity may have been underestimated. After two AZD1222 doses, spike-specific TCR breadth and depth were significantly higher than at day 0 and than in MenACWY recipients. Only five to seven AZD1222 recipients were SARS-CoV-2 seropositive at baseline, limiting conclusions about previously exposed vaccinees.

V drops 0 bases and J drops 4 bases, leaving 10 bases in between. The cysteine opens and the phenylalanine closes a CDR3 of 15 amino acids. The entry retains the CDR3 DNA only, 45 bases that are in frame from base 1. CDR1 and CDR2, looked up from the germline V gene, are SGDLS and YYNGEE. This sample's time point label indicates: about 28 days (+/-7) after the second vaccine dose. Because spike-specific TCR depth and breadth did not differ between the two schedules, AZD1222 recipients who got a second dose at roughly 4 weeks were pooled with those who got a second dose at roughly 12 weeks. Vaccinee samples came from UK trials COV001 and COV002, including a single-blind randomized controlled phase 2/3 trial of AZD1222 (ChAdOx1 nCoV-19) in healthy adults. For TCRbeta chain sequencing, PBMC samples were collected from trial participants at day 0 and at day 28 after the second dose. This clone has just one count. No antigen is known for it. No much larger clonotype is one base removed from it; base qualities were not supplied.

The CDR3 regions of human TCRbeta chains were subjected to immunosequencing. The authors' analysis ran thus. Repertoire TCRs were matched against a reference library of SARS-CoV-2-specific TCRs generated with the MIRA antigen-specificity platform. Breadth was defined as the fraction of unique TCRs that were SARS-CoV-2-associated. Depth was defined as the fraction of total T cells that were SARS-CoV-2-associated. Using the MIRA data, each spike-specific TCR was mapped to the spike region that the TCR reacts to and placed in a CD4 or CD8 class. Log10-transformed breadth and depth values were compared by one-way ANOVA with Sidak's multiple comparisons tests. TCRdb took over this immuneACCESS table, retaining in-frame rearrangements with V and J assigned. Such tables are incomplete; in checked studies, under half of the missing clones stem from an unresolved V gene, and the remainder is unexplained. That table is the source of V, J and clone size, and D and trimming were worked out from the DNA. The sample yields more than 95,000 clones; about 91% were counted once. Around 1.6% of the sample is held by the ten biggest clonotypes.

The rearranged segments are TRBV9 and TRBJ2-2; no D gene can be assigned with confidence. The sequence was obtained from an adult who received the AZD1222 COVID-19 vaccine. The sequences come from peripheral blood, collected 28 days after the second AZD1222 dose. The CDR3 is CASSVATVTTGELFF. DNA sequence: TGTGCCAGCAGCGTAGCTACTGTAACCACCGGGGAGCTGTTTTTT. When the CDR3 is completed using the reference TRBV9 and TRBJ2-2 genes on either side, the full variable domain is DSGVTQTPKHLITATGQRVTLRCSPRSGDLSVYWYQQSLDQGLQFLIQYYNGEERAKGNILERFSAQQFPDLHSELNLSSLELGDSALYFCASSVATVTTGELFFGEGSRLTVL.